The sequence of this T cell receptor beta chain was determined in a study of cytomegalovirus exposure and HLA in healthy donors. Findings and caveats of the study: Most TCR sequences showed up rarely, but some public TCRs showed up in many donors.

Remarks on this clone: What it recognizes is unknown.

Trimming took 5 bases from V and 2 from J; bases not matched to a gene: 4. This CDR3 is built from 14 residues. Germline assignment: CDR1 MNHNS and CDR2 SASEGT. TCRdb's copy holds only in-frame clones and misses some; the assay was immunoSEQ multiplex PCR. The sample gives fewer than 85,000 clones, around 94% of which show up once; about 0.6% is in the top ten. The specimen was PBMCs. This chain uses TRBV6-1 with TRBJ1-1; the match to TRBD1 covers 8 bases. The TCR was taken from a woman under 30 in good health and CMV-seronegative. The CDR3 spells CASSLDRANTEAFF. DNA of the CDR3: TGTGCCAGCAGTCTGGACAGGGCCAACACTGAAGCTTTCTTT.